The present entry profiles one T cell receptor (beta chain) with its context. Its target is not known. These data are taken from a study of CD8 T cells in ankylosing spondylitis. Study results and limitations: Some of the motif variants had earlier been found in reactive arthritis patients' fluid and blood. Blood from ankylosing spondylitis patients appeared to carry a characteristic roughly eight-variant TCR beta motif. Reportedly, matched ankylosing spondylitis synovial fluid was significantly enriched for disease-linked clones.

Between the trimmed V and J ends, which lost 1 base and 5 bases, there was a span of 11 bases. The CDR3 is 14 amino acids. Germline V gives CDR1 GTSNPN, CDR2 SVGIG (reference sequence). Quantitative molecular-barcoded 5'-RACE generated the TCR beta libraries. TCRdb reanalysed the 5' RACE reads using MiXCR and keeps one entry per CDR3 protein. The table records fewer than 650,000 distinct CDR3 sequences, more than 9.5% of them present only once. This sequence originates from a male donor with ankylosing spondylitis. The chain has TRBV30 and TRBJ2-2; D is unresolved. Sequencing was carried out using blood, either unsorted or a sorted T cell fraction (not recorded which). The CDR3 nucleotides are TGTGCCTGGAGTGCGTCAGTAAGGACCGGGGAGCTGTTTTTT. It is translated as CAWSASVRTGELFF.